This T cell receptor (beta chain) was recovered during a study of human T cells and chemical hapten exposure. Overall study: Variability of per-sample TCR yields stemmed mainly from small differences in pooled library volume. General study findings and limits: Among TCRs, those above 1 in 1000 frequency were unaffected by DPC sensitization.

The germline V gene has CDR1 MNHEY and CDR2 SMNVEV (reference sequence). Unmatched junction bases numbered 11, after V lost 5 bases and J lost 1 base. The CDR3 length is 17 residues. This clonotype occurred many times. Its antigen is still unknown. The library attached unique molecular identifiers to individual cDNA molecules. In the original workflow: Samples had a median of around 92,000 TCRs, ranging 23,224 to 690,600. In TCRdb, the 5' RACE reads were re-called with MiXCR into one record per CDR3 protein. These V and J calls rely on TCRdb rather than the paper's analysis. The data show 130,000 or so distinct CDR3 sequences, about 4.3% seen once. Total RNA was isolated from whole blood that had not been fractionated.

The V call is TRBV27, the J call TRBJ2-3; 8 bases match TRBD2. This TCR derives from a female donor in good health. CDR3 sequence reads: CASSLPGSGARTDTQYF. The CDR3, as DNA: TGTGCCAGCAGTCTACCGGGTAGCGGGGCTCGCACAGATACGCAGTATTTT.